This T cell receptor beta chain was identified during a study of blood T cell repertoires in COVID-19. Study as a whole: Sources were T cells, B-cell-depleted T cells, or PBMCs; the material itself was cDNA or gDNA.

Sequenced by immunoSEQ multiplex PCR; TCRdb stores in-frame clones only, minus some. The data contain more than 250,000 clones, around 85% of them singletons. V gave up 0 bases and J gave up 5 bases, with 11 bases separating them. In germline, CDR1 is SGHRS, CDR2 YFSETQ. The CDR3 totals 14 residues. Clinical histories supplied by participants themselves formed the basis of cohort assignment. The sequenced sample was PBMCs or T cells enriched from blood (not recorded which). This TCR derives from a woman aged 40-49 years who had recovered from COVID-19. The gene calls are TRBV5-1 and TRBJ1-2; possibly TRBD1 for D (5 bases). The CDR3 loop is CASSLAGVGYGYTF. CDR3 sequence (DNA): TGCGCCAGCAGCTTGGCGGGGGTTGGATATGGCTACACCTTC.